This T cell receptor beta chain appears in the sequencing data of a study of blood T cell repertoires in COVID-19. The repertoire was sequenced with immunoSEQ multiplex PCR; TCRdb's copy has only in-frame clones and lacks some. The sample records approximately 290,000 clones, roughly four fifths being singletons. Notes on this clone: This same CDR3 is encoded by further DNA sequences in the sample.

This CDR3 is built from 14 residues. The trim removed 5 bases at V and 2 bases at J, leaving 5 bases unmatched. Germline values: CDR1 LNHDA, CDR2 SQIVND (reference sequence). Material: peripheral blood. The chain joins TRBV19 to TRBJ1-1; TRBD1 matches at 7 bases. This TCR was recovered from a person aged 65 to 85 with COVID-19, enrolled during active disease. The CDR3 sequence: CASSHRGGNTEAFF. CDR3 in DNA: TGTGCCAGTAGTCACAGGGGAGGTAACACTGAAGCTTTCTTT.